This T cell receptor beta chain is from a study of post-analysis software for immune sequencing data. Study observations and caveats: Patients used roughly five TRBV segments, including TRBV5-6, TRBV5-1 and TRBV20-1, more often than controls. Patients with multiple sclerosis recorded significantly lower normalized Chao1 diversity than controls, the study found.

CDR1 and CDR2 (germline): SQVTM, ANQGSEA. V lost 8 bases, J lost 7 bases, and 21 bases lay in between. The length of the CDR3 is 13 residues. With respect to this clonotype: Its specificity is not known. A much larger clone differs from this one at a single base, so this may be a read error.

Unique molecular identifiers were built into the TCR beta cDNA libraries. T cells numbering roughly 0.95 to 11 million gave rise to around 500,000 cDNA molecules. TCRdb analysed the PCR reads with MiXCR anew, one entry per CDR3 protein. The sample holds about 570,000 distinct CDR3 sequences; 34% are singletons and the top ten take approximately 6%. The receptor was derived from a girl aged 2 to 17 with multiple sclerosis. The rearrangement joins TRBV29-1 to TRBJ2-7, with D hard to call. Sequenced: blood. In nucleotides, the CDR3 is TGCAGCCCCACCGGCCTGACAATCAATGAGCAGTACTTC. Protein product: CSPTGLTINEQYF.